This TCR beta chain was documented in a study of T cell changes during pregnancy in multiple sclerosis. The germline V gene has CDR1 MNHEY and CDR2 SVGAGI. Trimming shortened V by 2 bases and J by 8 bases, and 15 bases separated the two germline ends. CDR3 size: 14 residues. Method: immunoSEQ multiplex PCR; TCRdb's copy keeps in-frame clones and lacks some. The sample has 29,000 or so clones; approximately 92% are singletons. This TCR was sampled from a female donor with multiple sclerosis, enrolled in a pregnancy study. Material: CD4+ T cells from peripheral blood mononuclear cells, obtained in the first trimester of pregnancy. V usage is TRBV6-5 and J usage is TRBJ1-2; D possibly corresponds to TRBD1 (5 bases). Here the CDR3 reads CASSYTAGLRGYTF. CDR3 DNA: TGTGCCAGCAGTTACACGGCAGGGCTGAGGGGCTACACCTTC.